This T cell receptor (beta chain) was sequenced for a study of shared clonotypes between healthy human individuals. Trimming shortened V by 1 base and J by 1 base, and 9 bases separated the two germline ends. The CDR3 runs 15 residues. Looked up from germline, CDR1 is SEHNR and CDR2 is FQNEAQ (reference sequence). Profiling relied on immunoSEQ multiplex PCR, and the TCRdb table lists in-frame clones only, not all of them. The sample consists of approximately 2.3 million clones, more than 85% of them appearing once. This receptor was identified in a man aged 18 to 30 in good health. Some clones in this sample may be carry-over from other donors' samples. This rearrangement joins TRBV7-9 to TRBJ2-3; the D call may be TRBD1 or TRBD2 (5 bases each). The specimen was naive CD4+ T cells from PBMCs. As to subset: CD45RA+ positively selected. CDR3 sequence reads: CASSLDLGGTDTQYF. In nucleotides, the CDR3 is TGTGCCAGCAGCTTAGACCTGGGGGGCACAGATACGCAGTATTTT.